This TCR beta chain was recorded in a study of cytomegalovirus exposure and HLA in healthy donors. Regarding the study as a whole: The sole available immune exposure information was CMV serostatus. As a later analysis showed, a missense DCLRE1C variant was linked to trimming of TCR beta V- and J-genes. Earlier findings revealed that most TCR beta V segments proved productive either about 87% or about 30% of the time.

This clone appeared a few times. The antigen is not known. A multiplex PCR was run with 60 Vbeta primers and 13 Jbeta primers. Libraries were prepared by immunoSEQ multiplex PCR; TCRdb keeps only in-frame clonotypes and omits some of them. The sample records 200,000 to 250,000 clones, 76% being singletons. This CDR3 comprises 14 residues. Looked up from germline, CDR1 is LNHDA and CDR2 is SQIVND (reference sequence). V was pared by 6 bases and J by 9 bases, with 13 bases of the junction left unmatched. This TCR was recovered from a man aged 18 to 35 in good health and CMV-seronegative. This rearrangement joins TRBV19 to TRBJ1-2, with TRBD1 matching 7 bases. Sequencing was performed on PBMCs. The DNA of the CDR3 is TGTGCCAGTAGACTTGTGGGGACAGATAGTAGCTACACCTTC. Encoded protein: CASRLVGTDSSYTF. The whole variable domain, remainder taken from reference TRBV19 and TRBJ1-2, is DGGITQSPKYLFRKEGQNVTLSCEQNLNHDAMYWYRQDPGQGLRLIYYSQIVNDFQKGDIAEGYSVSREKKESFPLTVTSAQKNPTAFYLCASRLVGTDSSYTFGSGTRLTVV.